Included here is one T cell receptor (beta chain) sequence, with context. What this receptor recognizes is not known. The sequencing machine was a NextSeq 550. The Human TCR Profiling Kit (MiLaboratory) was used to prepare UMI-labeled 5' RACE TRB cDNA libraries. cDNA synthesis used the entire amount of extracted RNA, and PCR amplification then used the entire amount of cDNA produced. Libraries were prepared in parallel with an identical number of PCR cycles. The paper's processing steps were these. With a minimum of two reads required per UMI, MIGEC and MiXCR pulled out about 50,000 +/- 10,000 unique UMI-labeled TRB cDNA molecules from each library. Each library averaged roughly 36,000 +/- 9,600 functional in-frame TRB CDR3 nucleotide clonotypes without stop codons. After downsampling to 5000 UMI-labeled TRB molecules per sample, diversity metrics, including normalized Shannon-Wiener and Chao1, were computed in VDJtools. VDJtools was used to calculate clonotype-size-weighted physicochemical properties of the central five CDR3 residues, namely interaction energy, strength, volume and Kidera factor 4. Each entry corresponds to one CDR3 protein sequence from reads that TCRdb reprocessed, and DNA is not given. It is TCRdb's table, rather than the study itself, that gives the V and J calls and clone size. For this sample, the table gives 43,000 or so distinct CDR3 sequences. The ten largest clones take up approximately 12% of the sample.

The entry originates in a study of CXCR3-negative and CXCR3-positive naive CD8 T cells (dated by TCRdb to between 2017 and 2020). A note on the overall study: In total, 130 million to 150 million TRB reads were obtained, or roughly 1.5 +/- 0.3 million reads per library. Diversity and physicochemical repertoire analyses covered approximately 10 donors pooled from two independent experiments. For the TRBV-TRBJ cluster analysis, the naive subsets came from a handful of donors, while the memory cells came from 3 donors. General conclusions and limits of the study: Because surface CD5, which is linked to self-reactivity in mice, was comparable between the naive subsets, TCR interaction strength was also inferred from the physicochemical properties of TRB CDR3s. Freshly isolated PBMCs were used for most assays because CXCR3 expression went down partially after cryopreservation. Naive CXCR3-negative and CXCR3-positive cells from the same donor showed similar TRBV-TRBJ usage, whereas memory cells showed distinct patterns. Repertoire diversity was comparably high in both naive subsets but much lower in memory CD8+ T cells.

CDR1 SGHRS and CDR2 YFSETQ were looked up in the germline V gene. Its CDR3 holds 17 amino acids, cysteine through phenylalanine. No DNA sequence was recorded. Each CD8+ T cell subset was flow-sorted in triplicate, with about 320,000 cells per subset placed directly into RLT lysis buffer. Peripheral blood mononuclear cells were isolated from buffy coats using standard density gradient centrifugation. Total RNA was extracted from sorted cells with an RNeasy Mini Kit. The TCR was taken from a human donor in good health. Some clones in this sample may be carry-over from other donors' samples. The chain employs TRBV5-1 and TRBJ2-2; TCRdb outputs TRBD1, but without DNA this stays unchecked. Sequencing was performed on memory CD8+ T cells from blood. Read against the paper, the sample's cell subset or site label means: conventional CD8+ memory T cells (TMEM), sorted as controls. The CDR3 protein sequence reads: CASSLGPGQGGTGELFF.